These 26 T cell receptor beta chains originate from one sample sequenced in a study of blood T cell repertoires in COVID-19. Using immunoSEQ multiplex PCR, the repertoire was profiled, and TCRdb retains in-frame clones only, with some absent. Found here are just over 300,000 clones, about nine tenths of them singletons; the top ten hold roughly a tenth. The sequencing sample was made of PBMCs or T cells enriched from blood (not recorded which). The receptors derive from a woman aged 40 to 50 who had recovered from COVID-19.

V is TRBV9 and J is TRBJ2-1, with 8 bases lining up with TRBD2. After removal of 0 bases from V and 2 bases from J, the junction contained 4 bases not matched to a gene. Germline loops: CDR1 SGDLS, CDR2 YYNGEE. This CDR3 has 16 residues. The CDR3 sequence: CASSVAGLAAYNEQFF. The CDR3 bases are TGTGCCAGCAGCGTAGCCGGACTAGCAGCCTACAATGAGCAGTTCTTC.

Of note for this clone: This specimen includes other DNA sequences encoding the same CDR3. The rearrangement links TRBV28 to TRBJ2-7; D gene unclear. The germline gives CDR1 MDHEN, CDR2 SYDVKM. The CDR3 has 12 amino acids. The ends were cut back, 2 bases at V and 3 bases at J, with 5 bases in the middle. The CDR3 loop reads CASSLRSYEQYF. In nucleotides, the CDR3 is TGTGCCAGCAGTTTACGGAGCTACGAGCAGTACTTC.

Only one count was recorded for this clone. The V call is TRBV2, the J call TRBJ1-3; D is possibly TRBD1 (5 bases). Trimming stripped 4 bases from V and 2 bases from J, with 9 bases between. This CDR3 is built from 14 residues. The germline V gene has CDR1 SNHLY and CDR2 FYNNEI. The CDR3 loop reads CASSVKGAGNTIYF. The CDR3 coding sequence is TGTGCCAGCAGTGTCAAAGGGGCTGGAAACACCATATATTTT.

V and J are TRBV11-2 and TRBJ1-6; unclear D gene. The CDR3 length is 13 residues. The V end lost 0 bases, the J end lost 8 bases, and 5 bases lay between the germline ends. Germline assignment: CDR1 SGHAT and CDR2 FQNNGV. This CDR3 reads CASSLDSDSPLHF. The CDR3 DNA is TGTGCCAGCAGCTTAGACTCCGATTCACCCCTCCACTTT.

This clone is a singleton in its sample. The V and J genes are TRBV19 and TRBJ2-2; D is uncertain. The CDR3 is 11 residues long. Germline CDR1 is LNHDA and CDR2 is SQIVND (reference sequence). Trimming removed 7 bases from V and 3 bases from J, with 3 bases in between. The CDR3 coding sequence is TGTGCCAGTACCTACACCGGGGAGCTGTTTTTT. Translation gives CASTYTGELFF.

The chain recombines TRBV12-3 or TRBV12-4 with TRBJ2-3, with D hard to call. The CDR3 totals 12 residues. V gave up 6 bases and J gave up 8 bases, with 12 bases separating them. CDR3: CASSLSSFTQYF. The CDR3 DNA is TGTGCCAGCAGCCTATCCTCTTTTACGCAGTATTTT.

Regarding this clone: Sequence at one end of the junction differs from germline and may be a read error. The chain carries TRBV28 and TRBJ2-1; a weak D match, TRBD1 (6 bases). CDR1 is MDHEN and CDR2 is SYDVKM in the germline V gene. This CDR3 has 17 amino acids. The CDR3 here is CASNLTEITGPRHEQFF. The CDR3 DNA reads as TGTGCCAGCAATTTAACTGAAATAACAGGGCCTCGTCATGAGCAGTTCTTC.

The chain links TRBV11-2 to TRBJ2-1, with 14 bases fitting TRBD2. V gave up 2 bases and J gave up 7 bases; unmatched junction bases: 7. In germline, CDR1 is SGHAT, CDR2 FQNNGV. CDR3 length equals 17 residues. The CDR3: CASSLRTTSGGVNEQFF. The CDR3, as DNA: TGTGCCAGCAGCTTACGTACGACTAGCGGGGGGGTAAATGAGCAGTTCTTC.

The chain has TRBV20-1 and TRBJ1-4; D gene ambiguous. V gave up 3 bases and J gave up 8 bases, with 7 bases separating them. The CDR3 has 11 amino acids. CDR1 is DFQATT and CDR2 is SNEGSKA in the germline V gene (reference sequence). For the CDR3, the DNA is TGCAGTGCTAGGGTGAGGGAAAAACTGTTTTTT. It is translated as CSARVREKLFF.

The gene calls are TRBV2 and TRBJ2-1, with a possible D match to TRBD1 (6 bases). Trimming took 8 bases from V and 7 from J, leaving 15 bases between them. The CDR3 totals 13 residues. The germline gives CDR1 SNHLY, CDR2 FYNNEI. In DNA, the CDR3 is TGTGCCAGCGTCCCGGGACATTTTAATGAGCAGTTCTTC. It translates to CASVPGHFNEQFF. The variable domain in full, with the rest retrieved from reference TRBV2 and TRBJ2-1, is EPEVTQTPSHQVTQMGQEVILRCVPISNHLYFYWYRQILGQKVEFLVSFYNNEISEKSEIFDDQFSVERPDGSNFTLKIRSTKLEDSAMYFCASVPGHFNEQFFGPGTRLTVL.

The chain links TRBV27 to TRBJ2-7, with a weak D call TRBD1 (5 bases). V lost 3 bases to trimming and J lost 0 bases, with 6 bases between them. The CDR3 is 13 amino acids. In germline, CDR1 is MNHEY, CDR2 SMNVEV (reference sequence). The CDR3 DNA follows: TGTGCCAGCAGTTTTGGGGCCTCCTACGAGCAGTACTTC. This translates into CASSFGASYEQYF.

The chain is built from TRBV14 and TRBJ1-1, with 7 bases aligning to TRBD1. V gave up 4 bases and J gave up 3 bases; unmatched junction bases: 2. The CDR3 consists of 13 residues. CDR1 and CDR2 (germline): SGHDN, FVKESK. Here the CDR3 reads CASSLQGYTEAFF. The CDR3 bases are TGTGCCAGCAGCCTACAGGGGTACACTGAAGCTTTCTTT.

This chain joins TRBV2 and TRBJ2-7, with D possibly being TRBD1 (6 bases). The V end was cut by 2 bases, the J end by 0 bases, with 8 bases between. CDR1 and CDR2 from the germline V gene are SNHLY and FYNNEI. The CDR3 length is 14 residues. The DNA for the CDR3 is TGTGCCAGCAGTGAAAGGACAGCCTCCTACGAGCAGTACTTC. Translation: CASSERTASYEQYF.

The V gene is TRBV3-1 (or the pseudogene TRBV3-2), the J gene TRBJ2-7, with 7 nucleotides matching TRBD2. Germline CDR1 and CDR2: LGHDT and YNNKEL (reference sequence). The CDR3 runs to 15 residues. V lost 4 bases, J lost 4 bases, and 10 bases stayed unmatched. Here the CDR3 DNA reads TGTGCCAGCAGCCCTTTAACGGCGGGAGTTTACGAGCAGTACTTC. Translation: CASSPLTAGVYEQYF.

The CDR3 DNA follows: TGCGCCAGCAGCCAAGCCCTGGGGGGATTAGCCAAAAACATTCAGTACTTC. Its protein product is CASSQALGGLAKNIQYF. V and J are TRBV4-3 and TRBJ2-4, with a weak D call TRBD2 (6 bases). CDR3 size: 17 residues. The V gene's germline CDR1 is LGHNA and CDR2 YSLEER. V was pared by 1 base and J by 0 bases, with 13 bases between.

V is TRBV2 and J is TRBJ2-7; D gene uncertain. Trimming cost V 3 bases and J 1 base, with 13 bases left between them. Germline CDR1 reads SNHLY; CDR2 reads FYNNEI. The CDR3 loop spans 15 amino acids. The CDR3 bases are TGTGCCAGCAGTGAGCTGCTGCCCCAGTCCTACGAGCAGTACTTC. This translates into CASSELLPQSYEQYF.

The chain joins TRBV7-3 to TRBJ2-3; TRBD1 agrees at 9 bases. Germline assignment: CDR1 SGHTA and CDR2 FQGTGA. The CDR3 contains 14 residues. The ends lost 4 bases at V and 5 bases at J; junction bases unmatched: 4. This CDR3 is CASSSTGGRDTQYF. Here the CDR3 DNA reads TGTGCCAGCAGCTCCACAGGGGGCAGAGATACGCAGTATTTT.

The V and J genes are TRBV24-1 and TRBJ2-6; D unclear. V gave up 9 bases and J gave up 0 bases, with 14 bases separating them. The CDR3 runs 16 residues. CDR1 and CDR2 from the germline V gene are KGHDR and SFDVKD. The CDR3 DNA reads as TGTGCCACCGTGATTGGCAGGCGCTCTGGGGCCAACGTCCTGACTTTC. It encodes CATVIGRRSGANVLTF.

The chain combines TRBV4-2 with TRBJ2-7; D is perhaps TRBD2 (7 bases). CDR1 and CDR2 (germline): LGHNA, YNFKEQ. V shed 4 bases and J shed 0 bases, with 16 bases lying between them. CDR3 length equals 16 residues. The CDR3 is CASSLRGGSFSYEQYF. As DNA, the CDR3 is TGTGCCAGCAGCCTAAGGGGGGGTTCTTTCTCCTACGAGCAGTACTTC.

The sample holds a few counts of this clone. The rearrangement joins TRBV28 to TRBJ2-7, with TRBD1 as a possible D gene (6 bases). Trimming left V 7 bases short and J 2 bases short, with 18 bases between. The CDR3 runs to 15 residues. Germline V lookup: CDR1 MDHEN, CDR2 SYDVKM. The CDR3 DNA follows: TGTGCCAGCAATGAACCCAGGGGCCCACCCTACGAGCAGTACTTC. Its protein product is CASNEPRGPPYEQYF. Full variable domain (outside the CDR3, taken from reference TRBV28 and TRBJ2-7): DVKVTQSSRYLVKRTGEKVFLECVQDMDHENMFWYRQDPGLGLRLIYFSYDVKMKEKGDIPEGYSVSREKKERFSLILESASTNQTSMYLCASNEPRGPPYEQYFGPGTRLTVT.

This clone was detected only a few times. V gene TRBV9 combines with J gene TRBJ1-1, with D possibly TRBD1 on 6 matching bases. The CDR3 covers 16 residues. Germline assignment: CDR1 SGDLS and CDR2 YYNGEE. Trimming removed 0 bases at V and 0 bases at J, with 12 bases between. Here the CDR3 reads CASSVGTGQMNTEAFF. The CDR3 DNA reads TGTGCCAGCAGCGTAGGAACAGGGCAGATGAACACTGAAGCTTTCTTT.

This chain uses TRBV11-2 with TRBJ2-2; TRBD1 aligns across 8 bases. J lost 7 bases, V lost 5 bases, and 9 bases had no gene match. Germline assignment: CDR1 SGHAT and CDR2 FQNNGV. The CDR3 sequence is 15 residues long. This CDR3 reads CASSLNPGGVGELFF. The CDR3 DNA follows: TGTGCCAGCAGCCTAAACCCAGGGGGCGTCGGGGAGCTGTTTTTT. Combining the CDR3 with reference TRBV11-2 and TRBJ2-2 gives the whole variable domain EAGVAQSPRYKIIEKRQSVAFWCNPISGHATLYWYQQILGQGPKLLIQFQNNGVVDDSQLPKDRFSAERLKGVDSTLKIQPAKLEDSAVYLCASSLNPGGVGELFFGEGSRLTVL.

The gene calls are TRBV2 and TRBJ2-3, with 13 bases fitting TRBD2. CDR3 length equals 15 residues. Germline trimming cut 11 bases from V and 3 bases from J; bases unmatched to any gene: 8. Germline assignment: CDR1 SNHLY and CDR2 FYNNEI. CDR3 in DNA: TGTGCCGGACAACTAGCGGGAGGGCCAACAGATACGCAGTATTTT. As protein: CAGQLAGGPTDTQYF.

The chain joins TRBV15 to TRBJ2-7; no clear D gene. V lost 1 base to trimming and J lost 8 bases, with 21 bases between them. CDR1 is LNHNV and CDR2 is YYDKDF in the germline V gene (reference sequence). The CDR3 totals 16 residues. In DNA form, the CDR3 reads TGTGCCACCAGCAGAGCAGGTAGAGTAAACAGTGGCAAGCAGTACTTC. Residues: CATSRAGRVNSGKQYF. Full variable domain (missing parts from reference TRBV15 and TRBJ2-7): DAMVIQNPRYQVTQFGKPVTLSCSQTLNHNVMYWYQQKSSQAPKLLFHYYDKDFNNEADTPDNFQSRRPNTSFCFLDIRSPGLGDTAMYLCATSRAGRVNSGKQYFGPGTRLTVT.

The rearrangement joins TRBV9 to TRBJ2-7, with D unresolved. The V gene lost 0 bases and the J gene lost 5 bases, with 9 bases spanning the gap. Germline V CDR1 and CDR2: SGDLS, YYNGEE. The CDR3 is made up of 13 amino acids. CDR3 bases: TGTGCCAGCAGCGTAGGAGGCAGCGACGAGCAGTACTTC. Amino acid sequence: CASSVGGSDEQYF.

The CDR3: CAWSFGLPSHEQFF. The CDR3 DNA sequence: TGTGCCTGGAGTTTTGGCCTGCCTTCCCATGAGCAGTTCTTC. The chain has TRBV30 and TRBJ2-1; D uncertain. Germline lookup yields CDR1 GTSNPN and CDR2 SVGIG (reference sequence). This CDR3 contains 14 residues. V was cut by 2 bases and J by 8 bases, with 16 bases left in between.